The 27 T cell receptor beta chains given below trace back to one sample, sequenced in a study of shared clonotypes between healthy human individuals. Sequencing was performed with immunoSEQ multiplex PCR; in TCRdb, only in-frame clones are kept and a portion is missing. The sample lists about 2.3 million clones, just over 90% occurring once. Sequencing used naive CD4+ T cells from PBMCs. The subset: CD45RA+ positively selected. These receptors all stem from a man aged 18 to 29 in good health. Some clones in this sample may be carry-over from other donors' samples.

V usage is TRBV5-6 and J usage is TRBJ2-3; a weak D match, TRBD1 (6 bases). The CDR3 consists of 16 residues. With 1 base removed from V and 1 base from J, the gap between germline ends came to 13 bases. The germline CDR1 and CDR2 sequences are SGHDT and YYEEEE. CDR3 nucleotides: TGTGCCAGCAGCTTGTTCACAGGGTCGCGCACAGATACGCAGTATTTT. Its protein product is CASSLFTGSRTDTQYF.

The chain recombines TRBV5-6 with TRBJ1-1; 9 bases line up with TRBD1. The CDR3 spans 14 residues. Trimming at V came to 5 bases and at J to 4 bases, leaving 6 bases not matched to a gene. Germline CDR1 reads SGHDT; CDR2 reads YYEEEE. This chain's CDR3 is CASRQGQGFTEAFF. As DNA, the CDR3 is TGTGCCAGCAGACAGGGACAGGGATTCACTGAAGCTTTCTTT.

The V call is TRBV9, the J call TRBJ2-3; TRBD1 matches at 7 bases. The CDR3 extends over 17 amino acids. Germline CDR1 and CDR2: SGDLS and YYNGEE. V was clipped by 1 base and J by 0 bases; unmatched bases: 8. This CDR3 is CASSVKDRRGSTDTQYF. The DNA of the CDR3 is TGTGCCAGCAGCGTAAAGGACAGGCGAGGAAGCACAGATACGCAGTATTTT.

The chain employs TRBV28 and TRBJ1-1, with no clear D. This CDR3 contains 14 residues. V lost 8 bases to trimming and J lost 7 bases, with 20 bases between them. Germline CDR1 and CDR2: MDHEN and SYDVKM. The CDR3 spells CASGSWDKMGEAFF. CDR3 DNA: TGTGCCAGCGGCTCTTGGGATAAAATGGGTGAAGCTTTCTTT.

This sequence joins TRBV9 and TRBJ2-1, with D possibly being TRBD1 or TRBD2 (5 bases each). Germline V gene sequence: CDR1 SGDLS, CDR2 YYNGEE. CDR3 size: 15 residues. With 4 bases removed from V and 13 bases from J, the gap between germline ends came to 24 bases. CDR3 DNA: TGTGCCAGCAGCCTATCCGGGACCCCCGTTGTCCTCCAGTTCTTC. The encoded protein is CASSLSGTPVVLQFF.

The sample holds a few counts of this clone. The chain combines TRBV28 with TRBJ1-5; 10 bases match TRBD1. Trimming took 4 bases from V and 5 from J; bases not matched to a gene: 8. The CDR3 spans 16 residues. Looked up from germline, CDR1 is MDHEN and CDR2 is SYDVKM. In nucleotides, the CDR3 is TGTGCCAGCAGTTGGGTCCTTGGGACAGGGGATCAGCCCCAGCATTTT. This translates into CASSWVLGTGDQPQHF.

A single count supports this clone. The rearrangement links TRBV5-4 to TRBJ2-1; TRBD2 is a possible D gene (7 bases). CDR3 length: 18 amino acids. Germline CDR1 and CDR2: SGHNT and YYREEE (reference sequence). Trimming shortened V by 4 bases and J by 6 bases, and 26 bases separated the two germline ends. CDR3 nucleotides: TGTGCCAGCAGCGGGAGGGGACAAGGACCGCCGGGGAGCAATGAGCAGTTCTTC. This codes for CASSGRGQGPPGSNEQFF.

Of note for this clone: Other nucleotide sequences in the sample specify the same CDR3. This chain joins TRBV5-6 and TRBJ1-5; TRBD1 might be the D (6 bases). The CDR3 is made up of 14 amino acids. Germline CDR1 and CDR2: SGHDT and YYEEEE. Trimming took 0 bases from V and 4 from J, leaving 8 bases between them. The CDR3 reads CASSLGTANQPQHF. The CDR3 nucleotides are TGTGCCAGCAGCTTGGGGACAGCAAATCAGCCCCAGCATTTT. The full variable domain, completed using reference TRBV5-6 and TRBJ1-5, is DAGVTQSPTHLIKTRGQQVTLRCSPKSGHDTVSWYQQALGQGPQFIFQYYEEEERQRGNFPDRFSGHQFPNYSSELNVNALLLGDSALYLCASSLGTANQPQHFGDGTRLSIL.

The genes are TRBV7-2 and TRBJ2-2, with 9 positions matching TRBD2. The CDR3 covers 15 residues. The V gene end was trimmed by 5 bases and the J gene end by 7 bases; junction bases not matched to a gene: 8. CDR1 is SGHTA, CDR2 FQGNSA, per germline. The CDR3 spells CASSLNSGSNGELFF. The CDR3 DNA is TGTGCCAGCAGCCTGAATAGCGGGAGTAACGGGGAGCTGTTTTTT.

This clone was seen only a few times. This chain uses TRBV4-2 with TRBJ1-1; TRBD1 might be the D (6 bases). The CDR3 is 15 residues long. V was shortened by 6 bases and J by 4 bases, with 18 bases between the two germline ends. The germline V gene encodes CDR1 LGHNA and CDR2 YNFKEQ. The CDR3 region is CASRSQGRSSTEAFF. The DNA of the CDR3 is TGTGCCAGCAGATCACAGGGTCGGTCCAGCACTGAAGCTTTCTTT.

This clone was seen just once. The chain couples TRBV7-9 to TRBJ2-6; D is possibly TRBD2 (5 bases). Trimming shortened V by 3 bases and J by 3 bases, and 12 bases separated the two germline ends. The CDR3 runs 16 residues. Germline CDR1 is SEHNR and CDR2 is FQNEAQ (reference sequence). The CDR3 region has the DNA TGTGCCAGCAGCTTCTATGAGGGCAGTGGGGCCAACGTCCTGACTTTC. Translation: CASSFYEGSGANVLTF.

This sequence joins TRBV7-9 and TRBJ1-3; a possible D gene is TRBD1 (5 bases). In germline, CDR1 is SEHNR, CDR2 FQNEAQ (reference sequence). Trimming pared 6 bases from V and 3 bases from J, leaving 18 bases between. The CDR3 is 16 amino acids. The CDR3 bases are TGTGCCAGCAGACCCTCAGGGACCTCGGATGGAAACACCATATATTTT. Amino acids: CASRPSGTSDGNTIYF.

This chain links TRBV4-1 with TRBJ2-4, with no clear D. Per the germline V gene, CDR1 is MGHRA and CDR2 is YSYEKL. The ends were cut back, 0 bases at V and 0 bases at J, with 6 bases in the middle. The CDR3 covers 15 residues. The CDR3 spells CASSQDGVAKNIQYF. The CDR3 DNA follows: TGCGCCAGCAGCCAAGACGGCGTAGCCAAAAACATTCAGTACTTC.

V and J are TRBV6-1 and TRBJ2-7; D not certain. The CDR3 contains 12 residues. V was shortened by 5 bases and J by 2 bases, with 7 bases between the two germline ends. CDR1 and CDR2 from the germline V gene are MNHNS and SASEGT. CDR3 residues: CASSLYTYEQYF. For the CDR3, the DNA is TGTGCCAGCAGTCTCTATACCTACGAGCAGTACTTC.

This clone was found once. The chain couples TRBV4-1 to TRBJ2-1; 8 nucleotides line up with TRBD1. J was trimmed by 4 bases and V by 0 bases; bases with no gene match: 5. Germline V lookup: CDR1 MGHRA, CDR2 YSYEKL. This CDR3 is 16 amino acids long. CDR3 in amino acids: CASSQDGQGAYNEQFF. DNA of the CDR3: TGCGCCAGCAGCCAAGACGGACAGGGAGCATACAATGAGCAGTTCTTC.

The CDR3 is CATSRDGTGGTGNTIYF. The CDR3 region has the DNA TGTGCCACCAGCAGAGATGGGACAGGGGGCACCGGAAACACCATATATTTT. This chain connects TRBV15 to TRBJ1-3; 12 bases are shared with TRBD1. CDR1 is LNHNV and CDR2 is YYDKDF in the germline V gene (reference sequence). Germline trimming cut 0 bases from V and 4 bases from J; bases unmatched to any gene: 4. The CDR3 is made up of 17 amino acids.

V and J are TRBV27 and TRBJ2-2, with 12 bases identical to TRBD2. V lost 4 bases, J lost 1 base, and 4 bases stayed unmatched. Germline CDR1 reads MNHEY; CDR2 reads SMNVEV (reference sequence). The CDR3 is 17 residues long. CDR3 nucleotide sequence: TGTGCCAGCAGTTCGCCGACTAGCGGGAGGAACACCGGGGAGCTGTTTTTT. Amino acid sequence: CASSSPTSGRNTGELFF.

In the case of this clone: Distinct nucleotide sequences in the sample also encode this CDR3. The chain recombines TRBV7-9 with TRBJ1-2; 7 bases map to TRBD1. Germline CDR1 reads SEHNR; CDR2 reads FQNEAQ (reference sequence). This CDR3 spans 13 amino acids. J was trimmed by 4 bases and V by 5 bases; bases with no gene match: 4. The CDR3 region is CASSPGGAYGYTF. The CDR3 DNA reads TGTGCCAGCAGCCCAGGGGGGGCCTATGGCTACACCTTC.

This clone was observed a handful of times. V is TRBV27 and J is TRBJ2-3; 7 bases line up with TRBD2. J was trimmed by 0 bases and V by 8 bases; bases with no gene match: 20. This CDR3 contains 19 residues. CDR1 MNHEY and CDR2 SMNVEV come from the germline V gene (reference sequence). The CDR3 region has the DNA TGTGCCAGCGCATGGGGAGGGGTGGTCGGCCCTACTAGCACAGATACGCAGTATTTT. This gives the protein CASAWGGVVGPTSTDTQYF.

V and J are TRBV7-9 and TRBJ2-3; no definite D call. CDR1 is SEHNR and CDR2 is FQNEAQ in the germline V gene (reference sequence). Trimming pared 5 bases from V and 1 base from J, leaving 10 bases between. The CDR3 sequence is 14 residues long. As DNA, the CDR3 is TGTGCCAGCAGCCCATCCGGAGGCACAGATACGCAGTATTTT. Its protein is CASSPSGGTDTQYF. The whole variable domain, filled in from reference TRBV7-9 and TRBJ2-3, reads DTGVSQNPRHKITKRGQNVTFRCDPISEHNRLYWYRQTLGQGPEFLTYFQNEAQLEKSRLLSDRFSAERPKGSFSTLEIQRTEQGDSAMYLCASSPSGGTDTQYFGPGTRLTVL.

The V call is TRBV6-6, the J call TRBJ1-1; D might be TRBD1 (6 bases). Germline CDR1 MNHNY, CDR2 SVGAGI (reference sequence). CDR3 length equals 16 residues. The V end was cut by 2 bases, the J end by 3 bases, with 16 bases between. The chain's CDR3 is CASSYPPYRADTEAFF. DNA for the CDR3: TGTGCCAGCAGTTACCCTCCCTACAGGGCTGACACTGAAGCTTTCTTT.

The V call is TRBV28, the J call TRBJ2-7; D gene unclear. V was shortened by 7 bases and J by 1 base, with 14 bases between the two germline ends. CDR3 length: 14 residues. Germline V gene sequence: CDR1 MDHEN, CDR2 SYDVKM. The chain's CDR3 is CASNEWAESYEQYF. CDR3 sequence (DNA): TGTGCCAGCAATGAATGGGCCGAATCCTACGAGCAGTACTTC.

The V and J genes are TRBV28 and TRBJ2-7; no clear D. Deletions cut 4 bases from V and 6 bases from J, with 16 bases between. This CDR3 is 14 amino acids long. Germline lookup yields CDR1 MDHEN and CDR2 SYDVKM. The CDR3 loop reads CASSSGPKIGEQYF. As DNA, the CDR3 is TGTGCCAGCAGTTCCGGACCAAAAATCGGCGAGCAGTACTTC.

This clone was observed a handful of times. The chain's CDR3 is CASSPGTNTEAFF. The CDR3 DNA reads TGCGCCAGCAGCCCGGGGACTAACACTGAAGCTTTCTTT. This chain links TRBV5-1 with TRBJ1-1, with D possibly being TRBD1 (5 bases). The length of the CDR3 is 13 residues. V was trimmed by 4 bases and J by 2 bases, leaving 9 bases between them. Germline lookup yields CDR1 SGHRS and CDR2 YFSETQ.

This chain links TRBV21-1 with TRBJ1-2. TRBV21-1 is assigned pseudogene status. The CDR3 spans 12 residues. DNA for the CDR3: TGTGCCAGCAGCAAAGGCTCCTATGGCTACACCTTC. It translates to CASSKGSYGYTF.

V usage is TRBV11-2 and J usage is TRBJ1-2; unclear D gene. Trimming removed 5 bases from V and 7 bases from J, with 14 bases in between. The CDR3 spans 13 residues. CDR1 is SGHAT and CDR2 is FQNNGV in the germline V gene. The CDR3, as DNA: TGTGCCAGCAGCCCTGATCTCATGGGTGGCTACACCTTC. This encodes CASSPDLMGGYTF.

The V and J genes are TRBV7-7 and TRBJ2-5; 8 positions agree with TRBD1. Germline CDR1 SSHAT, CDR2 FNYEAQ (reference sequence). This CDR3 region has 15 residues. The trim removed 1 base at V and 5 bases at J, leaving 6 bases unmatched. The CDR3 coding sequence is TGTGCCAGCAGCTTAGGCCTACAGGGGGTCGAGACCCAGTACTTC. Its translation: CASSLGLQGVETQYF.